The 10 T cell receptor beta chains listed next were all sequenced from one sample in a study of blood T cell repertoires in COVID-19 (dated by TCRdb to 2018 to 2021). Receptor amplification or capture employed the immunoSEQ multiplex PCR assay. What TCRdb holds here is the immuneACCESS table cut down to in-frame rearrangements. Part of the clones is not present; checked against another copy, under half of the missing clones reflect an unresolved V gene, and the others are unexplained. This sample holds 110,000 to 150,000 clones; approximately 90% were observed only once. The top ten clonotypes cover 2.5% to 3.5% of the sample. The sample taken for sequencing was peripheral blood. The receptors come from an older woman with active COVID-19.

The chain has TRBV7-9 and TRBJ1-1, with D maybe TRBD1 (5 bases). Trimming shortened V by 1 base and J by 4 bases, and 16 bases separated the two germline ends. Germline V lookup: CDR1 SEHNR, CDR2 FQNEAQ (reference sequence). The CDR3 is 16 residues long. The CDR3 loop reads CASSLGQGLRSTEAFF. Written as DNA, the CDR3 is TGTGCCAGCAGCTTAGGGCAGGGTCTAAGGAGCACTGAAGCTTTCTTT.

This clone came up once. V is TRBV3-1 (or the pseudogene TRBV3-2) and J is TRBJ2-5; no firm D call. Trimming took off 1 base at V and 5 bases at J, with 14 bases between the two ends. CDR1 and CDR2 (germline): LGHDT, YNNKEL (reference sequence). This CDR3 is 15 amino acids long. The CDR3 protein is CASSQGLQPRETQYF. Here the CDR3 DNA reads TGTGCCAGCAGCCAAGGGTTGCAGCCCAGGGAGACCCAGTACTTC.

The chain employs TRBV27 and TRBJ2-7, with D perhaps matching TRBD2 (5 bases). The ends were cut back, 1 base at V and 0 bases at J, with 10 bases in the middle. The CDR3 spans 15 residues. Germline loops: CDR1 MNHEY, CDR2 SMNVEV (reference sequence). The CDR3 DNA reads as TGTGCCAGCAGTTTATATGAGACTATCTCCTACGAGCAGTACTTC. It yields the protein CASSLYETISYEQYF.

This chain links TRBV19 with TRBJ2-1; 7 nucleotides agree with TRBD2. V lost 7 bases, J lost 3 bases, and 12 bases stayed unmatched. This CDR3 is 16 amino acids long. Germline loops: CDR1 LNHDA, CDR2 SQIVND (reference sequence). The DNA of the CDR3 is TGTGCCAGTACCGGACTGGCGGGAGATATCTACAATGAGCAGTTCTTC. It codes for CASTGLAGDIYNEQFF.

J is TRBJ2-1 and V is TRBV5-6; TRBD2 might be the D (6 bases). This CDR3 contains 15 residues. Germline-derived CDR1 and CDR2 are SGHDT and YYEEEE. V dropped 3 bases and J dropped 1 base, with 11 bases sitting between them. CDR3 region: CASSWAGKSYNEQFF. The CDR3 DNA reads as TGTGCCAGCAGCTGGGCGGGGAAGTCCTACAATGAGCAGTTCTTC. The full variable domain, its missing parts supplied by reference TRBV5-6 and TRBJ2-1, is DAGVTQSPTHLIKTRGQQVTLRCSPKSGHDTVSWYQQALGQGPQFIFQYYEEEERQRGNFPDRFSGHQFPNYSSELNVNALLLGDSALYLCASSWAGKSYNEQFFGPGTRLTVL.

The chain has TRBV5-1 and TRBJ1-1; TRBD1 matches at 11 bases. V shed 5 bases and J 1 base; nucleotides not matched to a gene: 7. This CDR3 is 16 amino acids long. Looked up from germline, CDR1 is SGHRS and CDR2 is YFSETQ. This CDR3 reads CASSPGQGVWNTEAFF. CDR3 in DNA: TGCGCCAGCAGTCCGGGACAGGGGGTATGGAACACTGAAGCTTTCTTT.

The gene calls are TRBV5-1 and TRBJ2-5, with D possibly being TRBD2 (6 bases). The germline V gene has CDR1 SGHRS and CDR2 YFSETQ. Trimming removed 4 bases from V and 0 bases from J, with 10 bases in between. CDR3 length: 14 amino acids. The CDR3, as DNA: TGCGCCAGCAGCAATGGCGGGAACCAAGAGACCCAGTACTTC. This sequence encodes CASSNGGNQETQYF.

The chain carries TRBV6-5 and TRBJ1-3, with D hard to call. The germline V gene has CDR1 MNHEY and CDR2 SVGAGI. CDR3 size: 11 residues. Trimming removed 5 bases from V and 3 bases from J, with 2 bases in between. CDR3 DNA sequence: TGTGCCAGCAGTCTTGGAAACACCATATATTTT. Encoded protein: CASSLGNTIYF.

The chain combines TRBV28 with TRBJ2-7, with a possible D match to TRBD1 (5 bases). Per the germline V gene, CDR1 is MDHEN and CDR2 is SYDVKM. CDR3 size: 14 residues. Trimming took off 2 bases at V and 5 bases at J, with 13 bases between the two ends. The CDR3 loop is CASSLGARGHEQYF. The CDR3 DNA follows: TGTGCCAGCAGTTTAGGGGCTAGAGGTCACGAGCAGTACTTC.

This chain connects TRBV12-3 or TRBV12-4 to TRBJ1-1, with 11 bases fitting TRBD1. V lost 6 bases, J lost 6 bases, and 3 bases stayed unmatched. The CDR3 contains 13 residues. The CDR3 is CASRRDRGSEAFF. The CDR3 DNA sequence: TGTGCCAGCAGAAGGGACAGGGGGTCTGAAGCTTTCTTT.